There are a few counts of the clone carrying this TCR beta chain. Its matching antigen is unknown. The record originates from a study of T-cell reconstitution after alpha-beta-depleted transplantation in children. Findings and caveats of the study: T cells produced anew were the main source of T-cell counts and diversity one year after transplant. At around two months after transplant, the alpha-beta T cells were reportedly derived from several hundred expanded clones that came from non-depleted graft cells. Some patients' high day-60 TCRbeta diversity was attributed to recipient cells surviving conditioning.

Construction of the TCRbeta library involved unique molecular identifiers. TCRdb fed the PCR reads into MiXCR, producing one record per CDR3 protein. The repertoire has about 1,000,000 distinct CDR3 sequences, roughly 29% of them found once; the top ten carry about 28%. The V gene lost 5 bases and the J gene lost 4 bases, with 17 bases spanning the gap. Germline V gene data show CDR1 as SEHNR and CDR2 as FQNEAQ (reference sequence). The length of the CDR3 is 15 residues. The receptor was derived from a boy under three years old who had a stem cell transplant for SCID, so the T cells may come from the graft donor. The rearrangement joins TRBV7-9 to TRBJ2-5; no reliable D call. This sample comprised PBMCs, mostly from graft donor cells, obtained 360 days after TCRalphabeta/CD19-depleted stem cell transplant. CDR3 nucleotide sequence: TGTGCCAGCAGCCCTCTCCGGACCGGTAGAGAGACCCAGTACTTC. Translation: CASSPLRTGRETQYF.